These 31 T cell receptor beta chains were all obtained from the same sample, sequenced in a study of CD8+CD57+ T cells in acquired aplastic anemia. Genomic DNA, serving as template, underwent TCR beta VDJ and CDR3 profiling. TCRdb recomputed calls from the reads with MiXCR, one row per CDR3 protein. The table has about 190,000 distinct CDR3 sequences, less than 70% seen once; the top ten hold roughly 15%. The sample was sorted CD4+, CD8+, or CD8+CD57+ T cells (not recorded which) from PBMCs. Receptor source: a human donor in good health, serving as a control.

This clonotype was found many times. This rearrangement joins TRBV4-1 to TRBJ1-1; 8 nucleotides align to TRBD1. Germline CDR1 is MGHRA and CDR2 is YSYEKL. The CDR3 is 15 residues long. The trim removed 4 bases at V and 6 bases at J, leaving 10 bases unmatched. In nucleotides, the CDR3 is TGCGCCAGCAGCCGACCGGGACAGGAGAGATCTGAAGCTTTCTTT. This translates into CASSRPGQERSEAFF.

The CDR3 sequence: CATSAGRRSSGANVLTF. As DNA, the CDR3 is TGTGCCACCAGCGCCGGGCGGAGGAGCTCTGGGGCCAACGTCCTGACTTTC. The chain joins TRBV15 to TRBJ2-6; tentative D call: TRBD2 (5 bases). Deletions cut 5 bases from V and 0 bases from J, with 14 bases between. This CDR3 is 17 amino acids long. Germline-derived CDR1 and CDR2 are LNHNV and YYDKDF (reference sequence).

V gene TRBV20-1 combines with J gene TRBJ1-1; unclear D gene. This CDR3 contains 15 residues. The germline CDR1 and CDR2 sequences are DFQATT and SNEGSKA (reference sequence). Trimming shortened V by 3 bases and J by 2 bases, and 16 bases separated the two germline ends. CDR3 nucleotides: TGCAGTGCTAGGCGGGTCCTCGGGTCCAACACTGAAGCTTTCTTT. It specifies CSARRVLGSNTEAFF.

The chain links TRBV7-6 to TRBJ2-5; D not certain. CDR1 is SGHVS, CDR2 FNYEAQ, per germline. The CDR3 has 11 residues. The V gene lost 6 bases and the J gene lost 7 bases, with 9 bases spanning the gap. The CDR3: CASSLLGTQYF. The CDR3 coding sequence is TGTGCCAGCAGTTTGCTCGGGACCCAGTACTTC. Combining the CDR3 with reference TRBV7-6 and TRBJ2-5 gives the whole variable domain GAGVSQSPRYKVTKRGQDVALRCDPISGHVSLYWYRQALGQGPEFLTYFNYEAQQDKSGLPNDRFSAERPEGSISTLTIQRTEQRDSAMYRCASSLLGTQYFGPGTRLLVL.

The J gene is TRBJ2-7, the V gene TRBV20-1; a possible D gene is TRBD1 (5 bases). Looked up from germline, CDR1 is DFQATT and CDR2 is SNEGSKA (reference sequence). Trimming shortened V by 3 bases and J by 2 bases, and 8 bases separated the two germline ends. This CDR3 spans 12 amino acids. The CDR3 region is CSASDSPYEQYF. The CDR3 DNA sequence: TGCAGTGCTAGTGACAGCCCCTACGAGCAGTACTTC.

The chain uses TRBV15 and TRBJ2-1; D is perhaps TRBD2 (6 bases). The CDR3 has 15 residues. CDR1 is LNHNV and CDR2 is YYDKDF in the germline V gene (reference sequence). Between the trimmed V and J ends, which lost 0 bases and 5 bases, there was a span of 11 bases. CDR3 bases: TGTGCCACCAGCAGAGATGGAGGGGCCAACAATGAGCAGTTCTTC. This codes for CATSRDGGANNEQFF.

The V gene is TRBV10-3, the J gene TRBJ2-7, with D perhaps TRBD1 or TRBD2 (5 bases each). CDR3 length: 13 residues. Germline CDR1 is ENHRY and CDR2 is SYGVKD. V shed 8 bases and J shed 6 bases, with 17 bases lying between them. CDR3 in DNA: TGTGCCATCTCTGTGGGGGACCGAGGCGAGCAGTACTTC. Its translation: CAISVGDRGEQYF.

This clonotype was picked up a small number of times. CDR3 nucleotides: TGTGCCAGCCAACCAGGGACAGTCTTTTTCGACTCTGGAAACACCATATATTTT. This encodes CASQPGTVFFDSGNTIYF. The chain employs TRBV25-1 and TRBJ1-3; the match to TRBD1 covers 7 bases. CDR1 and CDR2 from the germline V gene are MGHDK and SYGVNS. V gave up 8 bases and J gave up 0 bases; unmatched junction bases: 16. CDR3 length: 18 amino acids. Using reference TRBV25-1 and TRBJ1-3 for the parts outside the CDR3, the full variable domain is EADIYQTPRYLVIGTGKKITLECSQTMGHDKMYWYQQDPGMELHLIHYSYGVNSTEKGDLSSESTVSRIRTEHFPLTLESARPSHTSQYLCASQPGTVFFDSGNTIYFGEGSWLTVV.

The chain links TRBV6-1 to TRBJ2-7; 9 bases fit TRBD2. Germline CDR1 reads MNHNS; CDR2 reads SASEGT. V lost 5 bases to trimming and J lost 2 bases; unmatched junction nucleotides: 10. The CDR3 contains 16 residues. CDR3 loop: CASSPSGLADAYEQYF. The CDR3 bases are TGTGCCAGCAGTCCATCGGGACTAGCAGATGCCTACGAGCAGTACTTC.

This clonotype turned up a few times. The rearrangement uses TRBV30 and TRBJ2-7; TRBD2 aligns across 7 bases. CDR3 length equals 15 residues. Trimming at V came to 3 bases and at J to 0 bases, leaving 8 bases not matched to a gene. Per germline, CDR1 GTSNPN and CDR2 SVGIG (reference sequence). The CDR3 sequence is CAWSSRSGDSYEQYF. Written as DNA, the CDR3 is TGTGCCTGGAGCTCTAGGAGCGGGGACTCCTACGAGCAGTACTTC. Full variable domain (missing parts from reference TRBV30 and TRBJ2-7): SQTIHQWPATLVQPVGSPLSLECTVEGTSNPNLYWYRQAAGRGLQLLFYSVGIGQISSEVPQNLSASRPQDRQFILSSKKLLLSDSGFYLCAWSSRSGDSYEQYFGPGTRLTVT.

This clonotype was observed at least ten times. V gene TRBV3-1 combines with J gene TRBJ2-7; TRBD1 aligns across 10 bases. The CDR3 runs 15 residues. From germline, CDR1 is LGHDT and CDR2 YNNKEL (reference sequence). Trimming at V came to 5 bases and at J to 5 bases, leaving 9 bases not matched to a gene. CDR3 in amino acids: CASSSGTGVLHEQYF. DNA for the CDR3: TGTGCCAGCAGCTCCGGGACAGGGGTGTTGCACGAGCAGTACTTC.

This clonotype was counted a single time. V is TRBV7-6 and J is TRBJ2-7, with a weak D call TRBD2 (6 bases). Germline assignment: CDR1 SGHVS and CDR2 FNYEAQ. Deletions cut 5 bases from V and 3 bases from J, with 20 bases between. This CDR3 is 16 amino acids long. Written as DNA, the CDR3 is TGTGCCAGCAGCCAGAGGCGGGGCCCACAAAACTACGAGCAGTACTTC. This translates into CASSQRRGPQNYEQYF.

The V gene is TRBV10-3, the J gene TRBJ1-5; D is unresolved. Germline lookup yields CDR1 ENHRY and CDR2 SYGVKD. V lost 6 bases and J 3 bases, leaving 9 bases between the germline ends. The CDR3 extends over 13 amino acids. The CDR3, as DNA: TGTGCCATCAGCCCGGCTGACAATCAGCCCCAGCATTTT. Encoded protein: CAISPADNQPQHF.

Here the CDR3 DNA reads TGTGCCAGCAGCTTGGACAGGAGAGGGCAAGAGACCCAGTACTTC. Its protein product is CASSLDRRGQETQYF. J is TRBJ2-5 and V is TRBV7-8, with 7 nucleotides matching TRBD1. Germline V gives CDR1 SGHVS, CDR2 FQNEAQ. Trimming took 3 bases from V and 2 from J; bases not matched to a gene: 6. This CDR3 has 15 amino acids.

The rearrangement joins TRBV2 to TRBJ1-2; D is undetermined. Germline-derived CDR1 and CDR2 are SNHLY and FYNNEI. This CDR3 is 15 amino acids long. V was shortened by 3 bases and J by 6 bases, with 17 bases between the two germline ends. The CDR3 DNA is TGTGCCAGCAGTGACAACCCCGGAGCCCAAGATGGCTACACCTTC. This sequence encodes CASSDNPGAQDGYTF.

This clonotype has ten or more counts. The CDR3: CASSLGGPRNEKLFF. Written as DNA, the CDR3 is TGTGCCAGCAGCTTAGGCGGGCCCAGAAATGAAAAACTGTTTTTT. The chain links TRBV7-2 to TRBJ1-4; D gene uncertain. The CDR3 loop spans 15 amino acids. Germline assignment: CDR1 SGHTA and CDR2 FQGNSA. The germline V and J ends were trimmed by 1 base and 5 bases, with 11 bases remaining between them.

This clonotype was observed many times. The J gene is TRBJ2-7, the V gene TRBV10-1, with 12 bases fitting TRBD1. The CDR3 has 16 residues. Germline values: CDR1 WNHNN, CDR2 SYGVQD (reference sequence). Germline trimming cut 0 bases from V and 5 bases from J; bases unmatched to any gene: 5. CDR3: CASSESGTGGEDEQYF. Here the CDR3 DNA reads TGCGCCAGCAGTGAGTCGGGGACAGGGGGCGAGGACGAGCAGTACTTC.

This chain joins TRBV28 and TRBJ1-3, with TRBD1 as a possible D gene (6 bases). Germline CDR1 reads MDHEN; CDR2 reads SYDVKM. V was shortened by 2 bases and J by 9 bases, with 11 bases between the two germline ends. This CDR3 contains 13 residues. CDR3 region: CASSLRDTRTIYF. DNA of the CDR3: TGTGCCAGCAGTTTACGGGACACCCGCACCATATATTTT.

This chain uses TRBV6-6 with TRBJ1-5; no reliable D call. Germline V gives CDR1 MNHNY, CDR2 SVGAGI (reference sequence). V was cut by 5 bases and J by 0 bases, with 11 bases left in between. The CDR3 loop spans 15 amino acids. CDR3: CASSVDNYSNQPQHF. In nucleotides, the CDR3 is TGTGCCAGCAGTGTCGACAACTATAGCAATCAGCCCCAGCATTTT.

This clonotype was recorded many times. The chain links TRBV24-1 to TRBJ1-2; TRBD1 aligns across 9 bases. The CDR3 loop spans 15 amino acids. CDR1 KGHDR and CDR2 SFDVKD come from the germline V gene. With 2 bases clipped from V and 4 bases from J, the junction kept 4 bases outside the gene matches. The chain's CDR3 is CATSDYRGPTYGYTF. The CDR3 DNA follows: TGTGCCACCAGTGATTACAGGGGGCCGACCTATGGCTACACCTTC.

V is TRBV25-1 and J is TRBJ2-3; D is unresolved. Per germline, CDR1 MGHDK and CDR2 SYGVNS. CDR3 length equals 13 residues. Between the trimmed V and J ends, which lost 3 bases and 3 bases, there was a span of 7 bases. The chain's CDR3 is CASSEVRTDTQYF. CDR3 sequence (DNA): TGTGCCAGCAGTGAGGTGAGGACAGATACGCAGTATTTT.

The chain links TRBV15 to TRBJ1-5; no definite D call. V lost 1 base to trimming and J lost 3 bases, with 13 bases between them. The germline V gene encodes CDR1 LNHNV and CDR2 YYDKDF (reference sequence). The CDR3 runs to 16 residues. The CDR3 reads CATSRVEAVPNQPQHF. Written as DNA, the CDR3 is TGTGCCACCAGCAGAGTTGAAGCGGTCCCCAATCAGCCCCAGCATTTT.

V is TRBV10-3 and J is TRBJ2-3, with D maybe TRBD2 (7 bases). The V gene lost 0 bases and the J gene lost 0 bases, with 10 bases spanning the gap. Germline CDR1 reads ENHRY; CDR2 reads SYGVKD. The length of the CDR3 is 16 residues. Here the CDR3 reads CAISESRGGSTDTQYF. The CDR3, as DNA: TGTGCCATCAGTGAGTCGAGGGGGGGGAGCACAGATACGCAGTATTTT.

The chain joins TRBV14 to TRBJ2-3, with 9 bases aligning to TRBD2. CDR1 SGHDN and CDR2 FVKESK come from the germline V gene. This CDR3 comprises 14 residues. V was clipped by 6 bases and J by 2 bases; unmatched bases: 3. CDR3 sequence reads: CASRSSGDTDTQYF. CDR3 in DNA: TGTGCCAGCAGATCTAGCGGGGACACAGATACGCAGTATTTT.

The gene calls are TRBV7-9 and TRBJ2-2; 7 nucleotides match TRBD1. Germline V gives CDR1 SEHNR, CDR2 FQNEAQ (reference sequence). The CDR3 covers 14 residues. V dropped 5 bases and J dropped 3; count of bases not matched to a gene: 3. CDR3 bases: TGTGCCAGCAGCAGGGGACAGCACACCGGGGAGCTGTTTTTT. As protein: CASSRGQHTGELFF.

The chain uses TRBV10-3 and TRBJ2-5; D uncertain. The J call may be incorrect, as the DNA end agrees better with TRBJ2-7. The CDR3 has 11 residues. Per the germline V gene, CDR1 is ENHRY and CDR2 is SYGVKD. In DNA form, the CDR3 reads TGTGCCATCAGTGGACCCTACGAGCAGTACTTC. Its protein product is CAISGPYEQYF.

This chain uses TRBV27 with TRBJ1-6; TRBD1 matches at 12 bases. This CDR3 has 14 amino acids. V shed 6 bases, J shed 7 bases, and the junction held 1 base outside the gene matches. The germline CDR1 and CDR2 sequences are MNHEY and SMNVEV (reference sequence). The CDR3, as DNA: TGTGCCAGCAGGGGACAGGGGGCCAATTCACCCCTCCACTTT. It codes for CASRGQGANSPLHF.

This clonotype was seen at least ten times. V is TRBV2 and J is TRBJ2-7, with 9 bases that match TRBD1. The CDR3 runs 14 residues. Trimming took 2 bases from V and 7 from J; bases not matched to a gene: 6. Germline loops: CDR1 SNHLY, CDR2 FYNNEI. The CDR3 nucleotides read TGTGCCAGCAGTGAAACACAGGGGGCTGTTGAGCAGTACTTC. This translates into CASSETQGAVEQYF.

This clonotype was seen once. A much larger clone lies one base from this, so it may be a read error. The chain employs TRBV6-5 and TRBJ2-3, with 8 bases lining up with TRBD1. The J segment lost 4 bases and the V segment lost 8 bases, leaving 5 bases of the junction unmatched. Germline V CDR1 and CDR2: MNHEY, SVGAGI. The length of the CDR3 is 13 residues. The CDR3 sequence: CASGSGGADTQYF. The CDR3 region has the DNA TGTGCCAGCGGATCAGGGGGCGCAGATACGCAGTATTTT.

This clonotype was seen ten or more times. V is TRBV5-1 and J is TRBJ2-1, with 14 bases fitting TRBD2. The germline gives CDR1 SGHRS, CDR2 YFSETQ. The J segment lost 8 bases and the V segment lost 4 bases, leaving 5 bases of the junction unmatched. There are 15 residues in the CDR3. Here the CDR3 DNA reads TGCGCCAGCAGCGCGGGACTAGCGGGGGTCGATGAGCAGTTCTTC. Translated, it gives CASSAGLAGVDEQFF.

This clonotype was counted ten times or more. The chain joins TRBV7-8 to TRBJ1-3; 8 nucleotides agree with TRBD1. Trimming cost V 5 bases and J 0 bases; bases outside gene matches: 6. The CDR3 has 16 amino acids. Germline V gives CDR1 SGHVS, CDR2 FQNEAQ. The CDR3 DNA sequence: TGTGCCAGCAGCCCGCGGACAGGGTCCTCTGGAAACACCATATATTTT. It translates to CASSPRTGSSGNTIYF.